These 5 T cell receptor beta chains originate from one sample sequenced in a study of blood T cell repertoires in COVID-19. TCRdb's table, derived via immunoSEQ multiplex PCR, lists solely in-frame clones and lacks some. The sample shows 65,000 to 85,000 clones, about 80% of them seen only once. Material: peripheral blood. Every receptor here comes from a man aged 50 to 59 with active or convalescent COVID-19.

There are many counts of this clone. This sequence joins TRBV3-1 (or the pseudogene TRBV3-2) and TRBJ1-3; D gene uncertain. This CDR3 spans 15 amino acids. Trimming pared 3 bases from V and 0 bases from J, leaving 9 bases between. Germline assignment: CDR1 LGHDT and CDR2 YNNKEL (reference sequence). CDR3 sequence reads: CASSQRRDSGNTIYF. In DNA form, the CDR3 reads TGTGCCAGCAGCCAGAGGCGGGACTCTGGAAACACCATATATTTT.

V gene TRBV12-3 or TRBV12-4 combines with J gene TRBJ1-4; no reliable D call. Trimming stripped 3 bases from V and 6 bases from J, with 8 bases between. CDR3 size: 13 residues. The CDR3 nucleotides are TGTGCCAGCAGTTTCCAACGGGATGAAAAACTGTTTTTT. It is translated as CASSFQRDEKLFF.

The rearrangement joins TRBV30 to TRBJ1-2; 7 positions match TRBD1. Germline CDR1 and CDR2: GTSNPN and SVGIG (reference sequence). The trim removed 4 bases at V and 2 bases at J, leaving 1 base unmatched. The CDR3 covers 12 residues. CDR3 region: CAWMTGNYGYTF. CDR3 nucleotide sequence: TGTGCCTGGATGACAGGGAACTATGGCTACACCTTC.

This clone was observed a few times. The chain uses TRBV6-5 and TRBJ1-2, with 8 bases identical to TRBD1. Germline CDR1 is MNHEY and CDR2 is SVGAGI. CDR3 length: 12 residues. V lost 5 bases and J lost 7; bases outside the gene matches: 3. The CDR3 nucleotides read TGTGCCAGCAGTCCCGGACAGGGTGGCTACACCTTC. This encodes CASSPGQGGYTF.

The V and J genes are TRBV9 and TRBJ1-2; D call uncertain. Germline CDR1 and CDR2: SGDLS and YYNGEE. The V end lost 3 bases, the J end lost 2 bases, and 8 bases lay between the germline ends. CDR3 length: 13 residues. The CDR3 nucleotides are TGTGCCAGCAGCGACGCCAGAAACTATGGCTACACCTTC. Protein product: CASSDARNYGYTF.